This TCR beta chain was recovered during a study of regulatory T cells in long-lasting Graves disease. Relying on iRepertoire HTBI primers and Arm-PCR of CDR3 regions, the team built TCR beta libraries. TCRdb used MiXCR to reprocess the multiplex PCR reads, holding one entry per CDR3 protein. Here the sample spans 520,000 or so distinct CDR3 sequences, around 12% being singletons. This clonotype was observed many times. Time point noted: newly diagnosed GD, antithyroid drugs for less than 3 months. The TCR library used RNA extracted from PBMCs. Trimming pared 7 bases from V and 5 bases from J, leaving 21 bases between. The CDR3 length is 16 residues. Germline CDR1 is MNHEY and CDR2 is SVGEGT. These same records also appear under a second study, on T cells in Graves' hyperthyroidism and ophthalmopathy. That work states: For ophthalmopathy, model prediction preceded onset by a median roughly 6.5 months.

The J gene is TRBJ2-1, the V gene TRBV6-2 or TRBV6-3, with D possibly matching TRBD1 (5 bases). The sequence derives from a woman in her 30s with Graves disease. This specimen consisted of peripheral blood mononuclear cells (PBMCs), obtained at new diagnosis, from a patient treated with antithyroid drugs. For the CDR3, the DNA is TGTGCCAGCATCAATAGGGGCGCAAGTAAGGACAATGAGCAGTTCTTC. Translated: CASINRGASKDNEQFF.